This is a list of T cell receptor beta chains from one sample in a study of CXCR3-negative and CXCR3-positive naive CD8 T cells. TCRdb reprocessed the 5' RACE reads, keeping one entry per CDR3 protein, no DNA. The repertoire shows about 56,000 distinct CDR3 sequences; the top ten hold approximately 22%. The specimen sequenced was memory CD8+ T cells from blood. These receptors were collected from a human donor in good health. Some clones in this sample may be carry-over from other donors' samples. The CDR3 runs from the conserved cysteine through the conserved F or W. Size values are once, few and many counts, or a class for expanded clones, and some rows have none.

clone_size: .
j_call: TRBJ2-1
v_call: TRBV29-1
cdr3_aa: CSFLEGEMDNEQFF

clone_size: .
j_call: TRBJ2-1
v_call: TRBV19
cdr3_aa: CASSMGGRSYNEQFF

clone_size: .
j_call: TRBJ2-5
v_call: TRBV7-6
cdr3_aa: CASSVHKFQETQYF

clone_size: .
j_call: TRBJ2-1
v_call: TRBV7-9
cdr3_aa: CASSQPTGGREQFF

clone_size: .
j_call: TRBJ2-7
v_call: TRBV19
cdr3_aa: CASSSAGESYEQYF

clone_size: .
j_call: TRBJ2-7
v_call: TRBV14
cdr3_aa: CASSLYRTGLEQYF

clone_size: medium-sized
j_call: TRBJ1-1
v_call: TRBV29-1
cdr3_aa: CSVGRMNTEAFF

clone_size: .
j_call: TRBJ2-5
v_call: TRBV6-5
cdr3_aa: CASSYTGDRGQETQYF

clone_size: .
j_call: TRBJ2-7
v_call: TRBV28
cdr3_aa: CASSLYGFSYEQYF

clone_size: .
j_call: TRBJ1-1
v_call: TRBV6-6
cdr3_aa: CASSVTRGMNTEAFF

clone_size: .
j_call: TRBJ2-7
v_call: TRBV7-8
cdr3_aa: CASSPKTGANYEQYF

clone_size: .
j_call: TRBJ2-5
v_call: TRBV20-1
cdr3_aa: CSARGTRTSGDQETQYF

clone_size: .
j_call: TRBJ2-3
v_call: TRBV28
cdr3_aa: CASSLGLVRGLWDTQYF

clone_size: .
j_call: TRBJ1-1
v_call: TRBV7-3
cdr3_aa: CASSLGGVTEAFF

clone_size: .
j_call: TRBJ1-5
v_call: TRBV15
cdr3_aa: CATRGNNQPQHF

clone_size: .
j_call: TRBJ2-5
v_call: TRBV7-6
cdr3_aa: CASSYPVTSETQYF

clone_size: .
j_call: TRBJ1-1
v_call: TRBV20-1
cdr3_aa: CSAIEGSTEAFF

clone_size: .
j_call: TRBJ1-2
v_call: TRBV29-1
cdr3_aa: CSVYRGNYGYTF

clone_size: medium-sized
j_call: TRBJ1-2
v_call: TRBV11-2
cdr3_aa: CASSLLIGTAYGYTF

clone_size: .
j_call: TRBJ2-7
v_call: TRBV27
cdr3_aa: CASRGHPYEQYF

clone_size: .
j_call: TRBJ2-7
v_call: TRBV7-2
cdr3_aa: CASSLGSGGYEQYF

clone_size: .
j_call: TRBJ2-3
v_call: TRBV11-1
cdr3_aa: CASSNRGRADTQYF

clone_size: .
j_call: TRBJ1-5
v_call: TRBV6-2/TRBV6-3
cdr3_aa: CASSLDSSSNQPQHF

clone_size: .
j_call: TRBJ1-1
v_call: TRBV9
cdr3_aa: CASSGQGANTEAFF

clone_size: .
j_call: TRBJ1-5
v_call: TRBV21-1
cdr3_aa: CASSRTVGDQPQHF

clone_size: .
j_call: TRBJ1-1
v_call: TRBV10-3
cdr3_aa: CAISRTGETNTEAFF

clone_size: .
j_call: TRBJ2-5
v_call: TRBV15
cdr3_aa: CATSRPPGLAGLQETQYF

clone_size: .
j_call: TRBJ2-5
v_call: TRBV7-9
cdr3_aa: CASSPEGGWETQYF

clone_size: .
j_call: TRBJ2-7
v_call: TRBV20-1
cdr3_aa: CSAQAGGPQEQYF

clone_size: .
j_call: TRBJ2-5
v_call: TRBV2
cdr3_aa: CATLSGGARETQYF

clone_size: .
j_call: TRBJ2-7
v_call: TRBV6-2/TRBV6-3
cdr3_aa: CASSYSLSPDRRIAYEQYF

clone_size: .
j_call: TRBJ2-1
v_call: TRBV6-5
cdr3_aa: CASSTIDREQFF